Below, 7 T cell receptor beta chains from the same sample are listed, as sequenced in a study of blood T cell repertoires in COVID-19. Measured with immunoSEQ multiplex PCR; TCRdb has only the in-frame clones, and not every one. This table has around 68,000 clones, more than 60% appearing once. What was sequenced was peripheral blood. These receptor sequences come from a woman aged 45-59 years with acute or convalescent COVID-19.

The chain uses TRBV7-6 and TRBJ1-2, with TRBD1 matching 8 bases. This CDR3 contains 15 residues. CDR1 and CDR2 from the germline V gene are SGHVS and FNYEAQ. V gave up 3 bases and J gave up 2 bases; unmatched junction bases: 5. CDR3 sequence (DNA): TGTGCCAGCAGCTTGGGAGACAGGGGAAACTATGGCTACACCTTC. Translated: CASSLGDRGNYGYTF.

V gene TRBV10-3 combines with J gene TRBJ2-7; TRBD1 agrees at 7 bases. V was pared by 2 bases and J by 1 base, with 5 bases of the junction left unmatched. The CDR3 has 15 amino acids. Germline-derived CDR1 and CDR2 are ENHRY and SYGVKD. The CDR3 spells CAISEHRDRSYEQYF. The DNA of the CDR3 is TGTGCCATCAGTGAGCACCGGGACAGATCCTACGAGCAGTACTTC.

The CDR3 here is CASSLMGLAGNEQFF. DNA for the CDR3: TGTGCCAGCAGCTTAATGGGACTAGCGGGCAATGAGCAGTTCTTC. The chain is built from TRBV7-9 and TRBJ2-1; TRBD2 agrees at 12 bases. With 2 bases clipped from V and 6 bases from J, the junction kept 2 bases outside the gene matches. There are 15 residues in the CDR3. The germline V gene has CDR1 SEHNR and CDR2 FQNEAQ (reference sequence).

The CDR3 reads CASSRPGLAGADTQYF. In nucleotides, the CDR3 is TGTGCCAGCAGCAGGCCGGGACTAGCGGGAGCGGATACGCAGTATTTT. The gene calls are TRBV13 and TRBJ2-3, with 14 nucleotides matching TRBD2. CDR3 length: 16 amino acids. V was pared by 5 bases and J by 6 bases, with 7 bases of the junction left unmatched. CDR1 is PRHDT and CDR2 is FYEKMQ in the germline V gene (reference sequence).

The CDR3 nucleotides are TGCGCCAGCATGGAGGGCGCCAGCACAGATACGCAGTATTTT. Amino acids: CASMEGASTDTQYF. V is TRBV5-1 and J is TRBJ2-3; possibly TRBD2 for D (6 bases). The germline gives CDR1 SGHRS, CDR2 YFSETQ. The CDR3 runs 14 residues. The V and J ends lost 6 bases and 0 bases respectively, with 11 bases between them.

The chain combines TRBV5-5 with TRBJ2-5, with 9 bases matching TRBD1. V lost 4 bases to trimming and J lost 5 bases; unmatched junction nucleotides: 3. Germline-derived CDR1 and CDR2 are SGHKS and YYEKEE (reference sequence). The CDR3 has 13 amino acids. The chain's CDR3 is CASSRDRVETQYF. The CDR3 DNA follows: TGTGCCAGCAGCCGGGACAGGGTGGAGACCCAGTACTTC.

This sequence joins TRBV7-9 and TRBJ1-1, with 7 bases lining up with TRBD1. This CDR3 contains 14 residues. After removal of 1 base from V and 1 base from J, the junction contained 0 bases not matched to a gene. Germline V gene lookup returns CDR1 SEHNR and CDR2 FQNEAQ (reference sequence). The CDR3 protein is CASSLGQGNTEAFF. The CDR3 nucleotides are TGTGCCAGCAGCTTAGGACAGGGGAACACTGAAGCTTTCTTT.